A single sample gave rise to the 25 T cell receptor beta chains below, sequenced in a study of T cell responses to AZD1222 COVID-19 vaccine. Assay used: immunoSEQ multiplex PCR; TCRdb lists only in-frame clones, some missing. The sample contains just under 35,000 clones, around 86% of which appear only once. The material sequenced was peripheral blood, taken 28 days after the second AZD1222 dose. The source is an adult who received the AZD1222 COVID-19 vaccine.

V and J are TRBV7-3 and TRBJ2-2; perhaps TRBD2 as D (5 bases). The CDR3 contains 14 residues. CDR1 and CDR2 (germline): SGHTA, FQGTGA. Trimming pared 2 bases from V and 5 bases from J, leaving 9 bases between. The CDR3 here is CASSLGGGTGELFF. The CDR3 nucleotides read TGTGCCAGCAGCTTAGGTGGCGGGACCGGGGAGCTGTTTTTT. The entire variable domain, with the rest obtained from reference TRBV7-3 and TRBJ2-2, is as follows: GAGVSQTPSNKVTEKGKYVELRCDPISGHTALYWYRQSLGQGPEFLIYFQGTGAADDSGLPNDRFFAVRPEGSVSTLKIQRTERGDSAVYLCASSLGGGTGELFFGEGSRLTVL.

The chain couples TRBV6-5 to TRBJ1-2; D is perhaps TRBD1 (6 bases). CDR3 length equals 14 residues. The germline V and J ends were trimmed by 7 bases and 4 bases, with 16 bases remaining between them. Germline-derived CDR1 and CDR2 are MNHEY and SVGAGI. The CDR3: CASILDSFAYGYTF. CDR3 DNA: TGTGCCAGCATTCTGGACAGTTTTGCCTATGGCTACACCTTC.

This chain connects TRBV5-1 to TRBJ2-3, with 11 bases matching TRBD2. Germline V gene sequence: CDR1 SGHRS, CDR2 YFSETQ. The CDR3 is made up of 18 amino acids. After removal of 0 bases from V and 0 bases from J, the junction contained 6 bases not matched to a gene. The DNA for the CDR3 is TGCGCCAGCAGCTTGGTCCTAGCGGGAGGCTCTAGCACAGATACGCAGTATTTT. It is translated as CASSLVLAGGSSTDTQYF. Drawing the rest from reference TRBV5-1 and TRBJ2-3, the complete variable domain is KAGVTQTPRYLIKTRGQQVTLSCSPISGHRSVSWYQQTPGQGLQFLFEYFSETQRNKGNFPGRFSGRQFSNSRSEMNVSTLELGDSALYLCASSLVLAGGSSTDTQYFGPGTRLTVL.

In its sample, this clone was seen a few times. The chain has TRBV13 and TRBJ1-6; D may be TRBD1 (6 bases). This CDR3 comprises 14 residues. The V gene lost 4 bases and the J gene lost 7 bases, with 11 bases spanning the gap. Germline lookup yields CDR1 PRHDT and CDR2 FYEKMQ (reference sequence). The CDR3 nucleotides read TGTGCCAGCAGCTACCGCCAGGGGAATTCACCCCTCCACTTT. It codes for CASSYRQGNSPLHF.

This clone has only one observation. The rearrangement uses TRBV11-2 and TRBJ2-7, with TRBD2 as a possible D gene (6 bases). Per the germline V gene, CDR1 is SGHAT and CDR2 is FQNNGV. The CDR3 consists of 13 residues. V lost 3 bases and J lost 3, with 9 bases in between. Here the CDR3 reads CASSFGGDYEQYF. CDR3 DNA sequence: TGTGCCAGCAGCTTCGGCGGGGACTACGAGCAGTACTTC. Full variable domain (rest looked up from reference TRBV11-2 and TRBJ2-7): EAGVAQSPRYKIIEKRQSVAFWCNPISGHATLYWYQQILGQGPKLLIQFQNNGVVDDSQLPKDRFSAERLKGVDSTLKIQPAKLEDSAVYLCASSFGGDYEQYFGPGTRLTVT.

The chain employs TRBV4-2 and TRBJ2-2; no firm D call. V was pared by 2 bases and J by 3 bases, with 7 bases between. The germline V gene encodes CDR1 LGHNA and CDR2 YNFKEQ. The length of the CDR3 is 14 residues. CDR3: CASSQRVDTGELFF. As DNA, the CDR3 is TGTGCCAGCAGCCAACGGGTGGACACCGGGGAGCTGTTTTTT.

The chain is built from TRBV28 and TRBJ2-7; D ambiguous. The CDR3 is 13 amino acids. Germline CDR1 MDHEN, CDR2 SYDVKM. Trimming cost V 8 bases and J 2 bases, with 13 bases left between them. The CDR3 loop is CASLTASPYEQYF. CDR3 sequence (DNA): TGTGCCAGCCTCACAGCGAGTCCCTACGAGCAGTACTTC.

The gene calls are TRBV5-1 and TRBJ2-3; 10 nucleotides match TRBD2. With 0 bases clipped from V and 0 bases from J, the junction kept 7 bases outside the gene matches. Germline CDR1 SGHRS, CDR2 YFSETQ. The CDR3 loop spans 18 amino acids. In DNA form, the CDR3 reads TGCGCCAGCAGCTTGGGTCTAGCGGGGGCCGCTAGCACAGATACGCAGTATTTT. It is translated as CASSLGLAGAASTDTQYF.

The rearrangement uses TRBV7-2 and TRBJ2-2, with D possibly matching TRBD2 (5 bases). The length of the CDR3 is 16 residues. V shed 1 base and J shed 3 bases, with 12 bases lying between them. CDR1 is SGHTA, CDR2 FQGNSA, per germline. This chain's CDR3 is CASSLEAESYTGELFF. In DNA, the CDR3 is TGTGCCAGCAGCTTAGAAGCGGAATCTTACACCGGGGAGCTGTTTTTT.

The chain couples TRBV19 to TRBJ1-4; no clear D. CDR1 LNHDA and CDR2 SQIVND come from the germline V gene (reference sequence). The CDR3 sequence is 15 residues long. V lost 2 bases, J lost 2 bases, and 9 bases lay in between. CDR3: CASSIRGRTNEKLFF. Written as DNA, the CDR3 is TGTGCCAGTAGTATAAGAGGCAGGACTAATGAAAAACTGTTTTTT.

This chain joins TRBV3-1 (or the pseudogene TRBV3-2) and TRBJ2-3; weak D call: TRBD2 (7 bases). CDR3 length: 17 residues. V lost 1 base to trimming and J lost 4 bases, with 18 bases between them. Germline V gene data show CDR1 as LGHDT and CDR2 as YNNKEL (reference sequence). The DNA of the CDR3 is TGTGCCAGCAGCCAAGCCAGCGGGACAAGGAGCTCAGATACGCAGTATTTT. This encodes CASSQASGTRSSDTQYF.

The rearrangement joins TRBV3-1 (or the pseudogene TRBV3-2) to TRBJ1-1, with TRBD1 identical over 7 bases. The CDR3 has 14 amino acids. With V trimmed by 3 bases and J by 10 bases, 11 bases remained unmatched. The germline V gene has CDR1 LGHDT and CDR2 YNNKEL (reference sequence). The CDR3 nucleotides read TGTGCCAGCAGCCAGTTGGGACAGTCCACGGGAGCTTTCTTT. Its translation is CASSQLGQSTGAFF.

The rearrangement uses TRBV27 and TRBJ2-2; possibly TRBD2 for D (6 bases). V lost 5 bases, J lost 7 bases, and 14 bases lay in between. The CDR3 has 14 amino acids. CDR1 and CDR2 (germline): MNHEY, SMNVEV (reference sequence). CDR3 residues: CASSLVAGNGELFF. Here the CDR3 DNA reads TGTGCCAGCAGTCTTGTCGCGGGGAACGGGGAGCTGTTTTTT.

DNA for the CDR3: TGTGCCAGCAGCCGACGGAGCACAGATACGCAGTATTTT. This translates into CASSRRSTDTQYF. The J gene is TRBJ2-3, the V gene TRBV11-2; no definite D call. CDR1 and CDR2 (germline): SGHAT, FQNNGV. Trimming shortened V by 5 bases and J by 0 bases, and 6 bases separated the two germline ends. This CDR3 contains 13 residues.

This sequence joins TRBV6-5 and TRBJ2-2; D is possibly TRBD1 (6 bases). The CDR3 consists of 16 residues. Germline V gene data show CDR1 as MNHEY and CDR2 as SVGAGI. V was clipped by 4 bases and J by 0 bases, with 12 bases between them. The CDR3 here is CASSFRQAPNTGELFF. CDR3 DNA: TGTGCCAGCAGTTTTCGACAGGCTCCGAACACCGGGGAGCTGTTTTTT.

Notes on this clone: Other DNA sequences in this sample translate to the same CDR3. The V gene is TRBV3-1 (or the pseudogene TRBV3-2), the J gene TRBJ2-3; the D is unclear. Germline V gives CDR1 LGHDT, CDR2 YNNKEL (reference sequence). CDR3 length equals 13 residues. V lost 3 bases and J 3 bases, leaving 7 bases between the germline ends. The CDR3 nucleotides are TGTGCCAGCAGCCAGAGCAGGACAGATACGCAGTATTTT. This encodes CASSQSRTDTQYF.

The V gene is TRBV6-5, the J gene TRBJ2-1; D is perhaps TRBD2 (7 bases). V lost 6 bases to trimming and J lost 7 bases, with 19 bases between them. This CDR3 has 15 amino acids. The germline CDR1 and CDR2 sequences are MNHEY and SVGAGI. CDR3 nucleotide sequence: TGTGCCAGCAGGGGGGGGCAGGGCTTTGAGAATGAGCAGTTCTTC. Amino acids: CASRGGQGFENEQFF.

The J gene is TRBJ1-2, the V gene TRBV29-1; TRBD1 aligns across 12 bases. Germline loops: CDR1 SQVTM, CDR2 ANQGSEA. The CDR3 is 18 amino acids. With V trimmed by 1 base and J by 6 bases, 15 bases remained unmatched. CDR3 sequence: CSVEVSSSGTGGAHGYTF. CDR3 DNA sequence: TGCAGCGTTGAAGTGAGCAGCTCCGGGACAGGGGGCGCTCATGGCTACACCTTC.

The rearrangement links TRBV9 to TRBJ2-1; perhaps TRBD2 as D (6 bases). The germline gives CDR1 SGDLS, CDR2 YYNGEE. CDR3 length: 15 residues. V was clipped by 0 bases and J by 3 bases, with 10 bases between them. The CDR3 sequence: CASSVELALYNEQFF. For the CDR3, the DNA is TGTGCCAGCAGCGTAGAACTAGCTCTCTACAATGAGCAGTTCTTC.

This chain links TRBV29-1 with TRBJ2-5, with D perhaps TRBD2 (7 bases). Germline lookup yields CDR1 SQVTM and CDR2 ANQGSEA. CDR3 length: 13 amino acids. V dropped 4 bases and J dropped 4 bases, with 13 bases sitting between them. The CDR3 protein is CSVGGRGIETQYF. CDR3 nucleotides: TGCAGCGTTGGAGGGAGGGGGATAGAGACCCAGTACTTC.

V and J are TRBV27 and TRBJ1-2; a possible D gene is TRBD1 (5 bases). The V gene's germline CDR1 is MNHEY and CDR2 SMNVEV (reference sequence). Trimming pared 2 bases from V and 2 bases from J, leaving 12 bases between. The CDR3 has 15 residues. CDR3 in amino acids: CASSLLGTGNYGYTF. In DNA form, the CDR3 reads TGTGCCAGCAGTTTACTTGGGACCGGCAACTATGGCTACACCTTC.

As DNA, the CDR3 is TGTGCCACCGGACTAGCGGGGTACAATGAGCAGTTCTTC. This sequence encodes CATGLAGYNEQFF. The chain has TRBV2 and TRBJ2-1; 12 positions match TRBD2. V trimming: 10 bases; J trimming: 4 bases; junction bases outside the gene matches: 2. The CDR3 runs 13 residues. The germline gives CDR1 SNHLY, CDR2 FYNNEI.

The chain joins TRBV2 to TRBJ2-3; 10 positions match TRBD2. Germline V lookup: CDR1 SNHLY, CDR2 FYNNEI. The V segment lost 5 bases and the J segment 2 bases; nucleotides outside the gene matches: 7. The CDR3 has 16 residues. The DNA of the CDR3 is TGTGCCAGCAGTCCATACCTAGCGGGGGTCACAGATACGCAGTATTTT. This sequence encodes CASSPYLAGVTDTQYF.

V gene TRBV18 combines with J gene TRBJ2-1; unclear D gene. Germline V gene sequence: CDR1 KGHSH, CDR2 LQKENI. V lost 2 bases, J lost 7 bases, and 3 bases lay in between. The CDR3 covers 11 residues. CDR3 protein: CASSPGNEQFF. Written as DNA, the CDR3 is TGTGCCAGCTCACCAGGAAATGAGCAGTTCTTC.

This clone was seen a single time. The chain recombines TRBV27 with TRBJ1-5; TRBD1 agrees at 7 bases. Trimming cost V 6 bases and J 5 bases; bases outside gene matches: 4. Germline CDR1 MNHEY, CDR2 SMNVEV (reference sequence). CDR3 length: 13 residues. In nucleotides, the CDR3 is TGTGCCAGCAGATCGACAGGGCATCAGCCCCAGCATTTT. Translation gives CASRSTGHQPQHF.